This T cell receptor (beta chain) was identified in a study of cytomegalovirus exposure and HLA in healthy donors. Study-wide findings and caveats: Within the 90 to 150 validation repertoires, first-cohort TCR clusters tended to co-occur, according to a later analysis. 164 TCR beta chains were listed as cytomegalovirus-associated. In vitro confirmation showed three CMV-associated chains to be CMV antigen specific. Most TCRs appeared rarely, but some public TCRs recurred in many donors.

TCRdb's copy holds only in-frame clones and misses some; the assay was immunoSEQ multiplex PCR. Of some 170,000 clones in the sample, approximately 90% are singletons; the top ten hold roughly 1.4%. V was trimmed by 5 bases and J by 7 bases, leaving 20 bases between them. The CDR3 extends over 15 amino acids. CDR1 MDHEN and CDR2 SYDVKM come from the germline V gene. To note about this clone: Its antigen is not identified.

The J gene is TRBJ1-2, the V gene TRBV28, with D maybe TRBD1 (6 bases). The sample taken for sequencing was PBMCs. This receptor was identified in a woman younger than 45 in good health and CMV-seronegative. This CDR3 is CASSAGGAVSFGYTF. The CDR3 DNA reads as TGTGCCAGCAGTGCCGGGGGGGCCGTAAGTTTTGGCTACACCTTC.